Below are 26 T cell receptor beta chains sequenced from a single sample in a study of blood T cell repertoires in COVID-19. Some clones are missing from TCRdb's copy, which holds only in-frame ones; the method was immunoSEQ multiplex PCR. The sample shows about 340,000 clones, around nine tenths of them seen only once. Sequenced: peripheral blood. These TCRs come from a woman aged 55-70 years with COVID-19, enrolled during active disease.

V gene TRBV5-6 combines with J gene TRBJ2-7; 7 nucleotides line up with TRBD1. With V trimmed by 4 bases and J by 2 bases, 9 bases remained unmatched. The CDR3 is 15 amino acids. Germline V gene sequence: CDR1 SGHDT, CDR2 YYEEEE. The CDR3 spells CASSPPGQRTYEQYF. The DNA for the CDR3 is TGTGCCAGCAGCCCCCCGGGACAGAGAACCTACGAGCAGTACTTC.

The V gene is TRBV29-1, the J gene TRBJ2-3, with 7 bases lining up with TRBD1. This CDR3 spans 14 amino acids. The V and J ends lost 4 bases and 7 bases, in that order; junction bases with no gene match: 11. Germline CDR1 SQVTM, CDR2 ANQGSEA. The CDR3 loop reads CSVAGDRAGNTQYF. DNA for the CDR3: TGCAGCGTTGCGGGTGACAGGGCTGGGAATACGCAGTATTTT.

This chain uses TRBV5-1 with TRBJ1-1; 10 nucleotides line up with TRBD1. The CDR3 spans 16 residues. J lost 1 base, V lost 4 bases, and 7 bases had no gene match. Germline V gene data show CDR1 as SGHRS and CDR2 as YFSETQ. In DNA form, the CDR3 reads TGCGCCAGCAGCCTGGGACAGGGGATTAGGAACACTGAAGCTTTCTTT. Amino acid sequence: CASSLGQGIRNTEAFF.

V is TRBV7-6 and J is TRBJ1-5; no clear D gene. Trimming took 2 bases from V and 4 from J, leaving 12 bases between them. The CDR3 runs to 15 residues. Germline assignment: CDR1 SGHVS and CDR2 FNYEAQ. For the CDR3, the DNA is TGTGCCAGCAGCTTATATCGGCGGGTAAATCAGCCCCAGCATTTT. It encodes CASSLYRRVNQPQHF.

This sequence joins TRBV29-1 and TRBJ2-7; a weak D match, TRBD2 (7 bases). The V gene lost 6 bases and the J gene lost 0 bases, with 12 bases spanning the gap. This CDR3 comprises 13 residues. In germline, CDR1 is SQVTM, CDR2 ANQGSEA. The CDR3 sequence is CSVGGGHSYEQYF. CDR3 in DNA: TGCAGCGTAGGGGGGGGACACTCCTACGAGCAGTACTTC.

The V and J genes are TRBV27 and TRBJ2-7, with a tentative D call TRBD2 (6 bases). Trimming stripped 2 bases from V and 5 bases from J, with 10 bases between. The CDR3 runs to 13 residues. Germline values: CDR1 MNHEY, CDR2 SMNVEV (reference sequence). DNA for the CDR3: TGTGCCAGCAGTTTAGGAGCGGGTGACGAGCAGTACTTC. Translation gives CASSLGAGDEQYF.

The chain employs TRBV5-8 and TRBJ2-2; D perhaps matches TRBD1 (5 bases). The CDR3 consists of 15 residues. Germline CDR1 is SGHTS and CDR2 is YDEGEE. Between the trimmed V and J ends, which lost 2 bases and 6 bases, there was a span of 14 bases. The CDR3: CASSLRTGSSGELFF. In DNA, the CDR3 is TGTGCCAGCAGCTTACGAACAGGATCGTCCGGGGAGCTGTTTTTT.

The gene calls are TRBV27 and TRBJ1-2, with 7 bases identical to TRBD1. From germline, CDR1 is MNHEY and CDR2 SMNVEV (reference sequence). The CDR3 runs to 15 residues. The V and J ends lost 6 bases and 3 bases, in that order; junction bases with no gene match: 10. The CDR3 sequence is CASSKIVTGYYGYTF. The CDR3 nucleotides read TGTGCCAGCAGCAAGATAGTGACAGGGTACTATGGCTACACCTTC.

CDR3 amino acids: CASSLRLADNEQFF. The CDR3 region has the DNA TGTGCCAGCAGCTTGCGACTAGCGGACAATGAGCAGTTCTTC. The chain links TRBV11-2 to TRBJ2-1; 9 nucleotides line up with TRBD2. Germline V gene sequence: CDR1 SGHAT, CDR2 FQNNGV. V shed 3 bases, J shed 5 bases, and the junction held 2 bases outside the gene matches. The CDR3 sequence is 14 residues long.

The rearrangement joins TRBV2 to TRBJ2-3, with a tentative D call TRBD1 (6 bases). Trimming took 6 bases from V and 0 from J, leaving 16 bases between them. In germline, CDR1 is SNHLY, CDR2 FYNNEI. This CDR3 has 16 residues. CDR3 loop: CASSSARGTSTDTQYF. The CDR3 DNA is TGTGCCAGCAGCTCGGCCAGGGGAACTAGCACAGATACGCAGTATTTT.

The chain carries TRBV7-8 and TRBJ1-6; D might be TRBD1 (6 bases). Trimming cost V 2 bases and J 7 bases, with 18 bases left between them. CDR1 SGHVS and CDR2 FQNEAQ come from the germline V gene. The CDR3 is made up of 17 amino acids. The CDR3 spells CASSLLSQGQLNSPLHF. In nucleotides, the CDR3 is TGTGCCAGCAGCTTACTCTCCCAGGGACAACTAAATTCACCCCTCCACTTT.

The genes are TRBV7-8 and TRBJ2-7; D may be TRBD2 (6 bases). CDR1 and CDR2 (germline): SGHVS, FQNEAQ. V lost 6 bases, J lost 5 bases, and 20 bases lay in between. This CDR3 region has 15 residues. CDR3 loop: CASRPKLRGWNEQYF. As DNA, the CDR3 is TGTGCCAGCAGACCCAAACTCCGGGGGTGGAACGAGCAGTACTTC.

This clone has a single count. J is TRBJ1-2 and V is TRBV24-1; 9 bases fit TRBD1. The CDR3 extends over 13 amino acids. CDR1 KGHDR and CDR2 SFDVKD come from the germline V gene. J lost 4 bases, V lost 4 bases, and 0 bases had no gene match. This CDR3 reads CATSEGQGYGYTF. DNA for the CDR3: TGTGCCACCAGTGAGGGACAGGGCTATGGCTACACCTTC.

The chain joins TRBV9 to TRBJ2-7, with D possibly being TRBD2 (6 bases). Germline assignment: CDR1 SGDLS and CDR2 YYNGEE. Trimming cost V 0 bases and J 4 bases, with 11 bases left between them. This CDR3 has 14 amino acids. CDR3 coding DNA: TGTGCCAGCAGCGTAGCGGGGGATATGTACGAGCAGTACTTC. Residues: CASSVAGDMYEQYF.

CDR3 nucleotides: TGTGCCAGCAGCCAAGATGGTAGTCAGCCCCAGCATTTT. This encodes CASSQDGSQPQHF. The V gene is TRBV3-1 (or the pseudogene TRBV3-2), the J gene TRBJ1-5; D remains unclear. The length of the CDR3 is 13 residues. The germline gives CDR1 LGHDT, CDR2 YNNKEL (reference sequence). With 0 bases removed from V and 6 bases from J, the gap between germline ends came to 6 bases.

The chain recombines TRBV29-1 with TRBJ2-5; 9 nucleotides line up with TRBD2. The CDR3 runs 14 residues. Germline V gives CDR1 SQVTM, CDR2 ANQGSEA. Trimming removed 4 bases from V and 2 bases from J; junction bases left unmatched: 5. The CDR3 DNA is TGCAGCGTTGCGGCTAGCGGGGAACAAGAGACCCAGTACTTC. Amino acid sequence: CSVAASGEQETQYF.

V gene TRBV6-5 combines with J gene TRBJ2-7; 7 positions agree with TRBD2. From germline, CDR1 is MNHEY and CDR2 SVGAGI. The CDR3 spans 15 residues. The ends lost 6 bases at V and 3 bases at J; junction bases unmatched: 11. CDR3 sequence reads: CASSHPRLADYEQYF. Written as DNA, the CDR3 is TGTGCCAGCAGCCATCCCCGACTAGCCGACTACGAGCAGTACTTC.

The rearrangement links TRBV24-1 to TRBJ2-1, with TRBD2 matching 13 bases. Germline CDR1 and CDR2: KGHDR and SFDVKD. Unmatched junction bases numbered 22, after V lost 8 bases and J lost 7 bases. The CDR3 sequence is 20 residues long. The CDR3 here is CATMLIGTSGTPLWDNEQFF. CDR3 in DNA: TGTGCCACCATGTTGATCGGGACTAGCGGGACCCCCCTCTGGGATAATGAGCAGTTCTTC.

The chain joins TRBV9 to TRBJ2-1, with 9 nucleotides matching TRBD1. The CDR3 runs to 13 residues. V lost 2 bases to trimming and J lost 10 bases; unmatched junction nucleotides: 4. Germline CDR1 is SGDLS and CDR2 is YYNGEE. The CDR3 is CASSVGQGYEQFF. Here the CDR3 DNA reads TGTGCCAGCAGCGTGGGACAGGGCTACGAGCAGTTCTTC.

This rearrangement joins TRBV3-1 (or the pseudogene TRBV3-2) to TRBJ2-4; D might be TRBD2 (5 bases). CDR1 is LGHDT and CDR2 is YNNKEL in the germline V gene (reference sequence). Trimming removed 2 bases at V and 7 bases at J, with 12 bases between. This CDR3 spans 14 amino acids. DNA of the CDR3: TGTGCCAGCAGCCAATCCGGGGATCGGAACATTCAGTACTTC. Protein product: CASSQSGDRNIQYF.

The gene calls are TRBV27 and TRBJ1-5; D perhaps matches TRBD1 (5 bases). V dropped 1 base and J dropped 4 bases, with 8 bases sitting between them. CDR1 is MNHEY, CDR2 SMNVEV, per germline (reference sequence). This CDR3 is 14 amino acids long. The CDR3 sequence: CASSLWGGNQPQHF. The CDR3 DNA follows: TGTGCCAGCAGTTTATGGGGGGGGAATCAGCCCCAGCATTTT.

This clone has just a few counts. The rearrangement links TRBV19 to TRBJ2-1, with D perhaps TRBD1 (5 bases). Germline CDR1 LNHDA, CDR2 SQIVND (reference sequence). The V end lost 5 bases, the J end lost 0 bases, and 14 bases lay between the germline ends. The CDR3 has 16 amino acids. CDR3 sequence: CASSSLAGSSYNEQFF. Written as DNA, the CDR3 is TGTGCCAGTAGTTCCCTCGCAGGGTCCTCCTACAATGAGCAGTTCTTC.

At least ten counts were recorded for this clone. The V gene is TRBV9, the J gene TRBJ2-7; D is unclear. The germline V gene has CDR1 SGDLS and CDR2 YYNGEE. The CDR3 loop spans 14 amino acids. V was shortened by 0 bases and J by 2 bases, with 9 bases between the two germline ends. In nucleotides, the CDR3 is TGTGCCAGCAGCGTAGGGGCCTTTACCTACGAGCAGTACTTC. It codes for CASSVGAFTYEQYF.

The chain links TRBV18 to TRBJ1-2; a possible D gene is TRBD1 (5 bases). This CDR3 comprises 15 residues. Trimming cost V 3 bases and J 5 bases, with 16 bases left between them. Germline CDR1 KGHSH, CDR2 LQKENI. The CDR3, as DNA: TGTGCCAGCTCACCCGAGACAGCCCGGGGGTATGGCTACACCTTC. It encodes CASSPETARGYGYTF.

The chain joins TRBV6-2 or TRBV6-3 to TRBJ2-1, with 10 nucleotides matching TRBD2. The germline V gene encodes CDR1 MNHEY and CDR2 SVGEGT. The CDR3 is made up of 16 amino acids. J lost 10 bases, V lost 4 bases, and 13 bases had no gene match. CDR3 amino acids: CASSSGISGGRREQFF. The CDR3 DNA reads TGTGCCAGCAGTTCGGGTATTAGCGGGGGGAGGAGGGAGCAGTTCTTC.

This sequence joins TRBV6-5 and TRBJ1-6; D gene ambiguous. This CDR3 contains 15 residues. V was pared by 6 bases and J by 1 base, with 10 bases between. The V gene's germline CDR1 is MNHEY and CDR2 SVGAGI. The CDR3 DNA reads as TGTGCCAGCAGCGACGGGTGGTCCTATAATTCACCCCTCCACTTT. This codes for CASSDGWSYNSPLHF.